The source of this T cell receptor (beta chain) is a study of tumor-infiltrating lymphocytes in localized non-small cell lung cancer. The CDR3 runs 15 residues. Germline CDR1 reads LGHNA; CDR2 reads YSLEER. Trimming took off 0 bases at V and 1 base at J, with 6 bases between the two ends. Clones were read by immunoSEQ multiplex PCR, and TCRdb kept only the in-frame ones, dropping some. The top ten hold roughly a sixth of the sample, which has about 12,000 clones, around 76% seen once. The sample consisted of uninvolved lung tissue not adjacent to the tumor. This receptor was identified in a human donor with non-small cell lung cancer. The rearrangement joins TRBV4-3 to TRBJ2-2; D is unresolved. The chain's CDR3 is CASSQEALNTGELFF. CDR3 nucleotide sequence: TGCGCCAGCAGCCAAGAGGCCCTGAACACCGGGGAGCTGTTTTTT.